Below, one TCR beta chain is given with its context. Antigen specificity is unknown. Regarding the study as a whole: Tumor Tregs overlapped most with tumor, then blood, naive CD4+ cells. In terms of TCR gene usage, tumor memory CD4+ T cells clustered together with blood and lymph node memory CD4+ cells, as well as with lymph node naive CD4+ cells.

TCRdb reprocessed the 5' RACE reads with MiXCR, giving one entry per CDR3 protein. Of about 40,000 distinct CDR3 sequences in the sample, approximately 17% are singletons; the top ten hold under 3.5%. Specimen: naive CD4+ T cells sorted from a lymph node. As for subset: naive CD4+ T cells, CD4+CD45RA+CD25-. This TCR derives from a female donor with breast cancer.

CDR3 sequence: CASSYSTTIRPSYEQYF. CDR3 sequence (DNA): TGTGCCAGCAGTTATAGCACTACAATCCGGCCTTCCTACGAGCAGTACTTC. The rearrangement joins TRBV6-2 or TRBV6-3 to TRBJ2-7; D not certain. V lost 3 bases, J lost 1 base, and 19 bases lay in between. This CDR3 spans 17 amino acids. CDR1 is MNHEY, CDR2 SVGEGT, per germline.